A selection of T cell receptor beta chains follows, all from one sample in a study of blood T cell repertoires in COVID-19. Data came from immunoSEQ multiplex PCR; TCRdb stores just in-frame clones and leaves some out. The sample holds roughly 120,000 clones, 75% to 90% seen once. Sequencing used peripheral blood. The receptor set was obtained from a man between 25 and 39 years old with acute or convalescent COVID-19. CDR3s include the opening cysteine and the closing phenylalanine or tryptophan. The D gene is left open where the match is weak. The size field is filled for only some rows; it gives once, few, many or a size class.

>.|13|.|TRBJ1-2|TRBV5-8
CASSLGGPYGYTF
TGTGCCAGCAGCTTGGGGGGGCCCTATGGCTACACCTTC
>TRBD2|15|.|TRBJ2-2|TRBV7-2
CASSLAARGAGELFF
TGTGCCAGCAGCTTAGCAGCGCGGGGGGCCGGGGAGCTGTTTTTT
>TRBD1|15|.|TRBJ1-2|TRBV29-1
CSVRDSAGYDYGYTF
TGCAGCGTTCGGGACAGCGCGGGGTATGACTATGGCTACACCTTC
>TRBD1|16|.|TRBJ2-1|TRBV4-3
CASSQQGQGEYNEQFF
TGCGCCAGCAGCCAACAGGGACAGGGGGAGTACAATGAGCAGTTCTTC
>.|13|.|TRBJ2-3|TRBV25-1
CASSGGNTDTQYF
TGTGCCAGCAGTGGAGGGAACACAGATACGCAGTATTTT
>TRBD1|15|.|TRBJ2-1|TRBV24-1
CATSERTGERDEQFF
TGTGCCACCAGTGAGAGGACAGGGGAAAGGGATGAGCAGTTCTTC
>.|15|.|TRBJ1-5|TRBV5-1
CASSLEVGGNQPQHF
TGCGCCAGCAGCTTGGAGGTCGGGGGCAATCAGCCCCAGCATTTT
>.|13|.|TRBJ1-4|TRBV6-5
CATRQVVNEKLFF
TGTGCCACCAGACAGGTGGTTAATGAAAAACTGTTTTTT
>.|16|once|TRBJ1-4|TRBV7-2
CASSQPIYATNEKLFF
TGTGCCAGCTCTCAACCTATATATGCAACTAATGAAAAACTGTTTTTT
>.|13|.|TRBJ2-3|TRBV27
CASSFQGGHTQYF
TGTGCCAGCAGCTTCCAGGGCGGTCATACGCAGTATTTT
>.|16|.|TRBJ1-5|TRBV19
CASTGGWGVSNQPQHF
TGTGCCAGCACGGGGGGATGGGGAGTGAGCAATCAGCCCCAGCATTTT
>TRBD1|14|.|TRBJ2-5|TRBV5-1
CASKRDRVMETQYF
TGCGCCAGCAAACGAGACAGGGTAATGGAGACCCAGTACTTC
>.|15|few|TRBJ1-3|TRBV28
CASTRPAGSGNTIYF
TGTGCCAGCACCAGACCCGCGGGCTCTGGAAACACCATATATTTT
>.|16|.|TRBJ2-3|TRBV9
CASSTSVTGGAYTQYF
TGTGCCAGCAGCACCTCCGTGACGGGTGGTGCCTATACGCAGTATTTT
>.|14|.|TRBJ1-2|TRBV4-1
CASSQVPRVGGYTF
TGCGCCAGCAGCCAAGTCCCCAGGGTCGGCGGCTACACCTTC
>.|11|.|TRBJ2-7|TRBV19
CASGHFDEQYF
TGTGCCAGTGGCCATTTCGACGAGCAGTACTTC
>.|16|.|TRBJ2-1|TRBV11-2
CASTPAWSGVYNEQFF
TGTGCCAGCACTCCGGCTTGGTCAGGGGTCTACAATGAGCAGTTCTTC
>TRBD2|14|.|TRBJ2-3|TRBV6-4
CASSEGSGPDTQYF
TGTGCCAGCAGTGAAGGTAGCGGGCCAGATACGCAGTATTTT
>TRBD1|14|.|TRBJ2-7|TRBV11-2
CASSRDRGPWEQYF
TGTGCCAGCAGCCGGGACAGGGGGCCGTGGGAGCAGTACTTC
>TRBD1|16|few|TRBJ2-7|TRBV4-1
CASSQLFPGQGYEQYF
TGCGCCAGCAGCCAACTCTTTCCGGGACAGGGTTACGAGCAGTACTTC
>.|14|.|TRBJ2-4|TRBV5-6
CASETSLAKNIQYF
TGTGCCAGCGAGACTTCCCTAGCCAAAAACATTCAGTACTTC
>.|15|once|TRBJ2-3|TRBV6-5
CASRLQAFGTDTQYF
TGTGCCAGCAGATTACAGGCTTTTGGCACAGATACGCAGTATTTT
>TRBD1|16|.|TRBJ2-1|TRBV24-1
CATSDTGQGAHNEQFF
TGTGCCACCAGTGATACCGGACAGGGGGCCCACAATGAGCAGTTCTTC
>TRBD1|14|.|TRBJ1-5|TRBV19
CASSIRGTGQPQHF
TGTGCCAGTAGTATCAGGGGGACGGGGCAGCCCCAGCATTTT
>TRBD2|17|.|TRBJ2-1|TRBV14
CASSRRILAAAYNEQFF
TGTGCCAGCAGCCGCAGAATACTAGCGGCCGCTTACAATGAGCAGTTCTTC
>TRBD1|14|once|TRBJ1-1|TRBV4-3
CASSGDRDIGEAFF
TGCGCCAGCAGCGGAGACAGGGACATTGGTGAAGCTTTCTTT
>.|14|.|TRBJ1-3|TRBV6-2/TRBV6-3
CASSYGTQRNTIYF
TGTGCCAGCAGTTACGGGACACAGCGAAACACCATATATTTT
>.|14|.|TRBJ2-7|TRBV18
CASSPASRMAEEYF
TGTGCCAGCTCACCCGCGAGTCGAATGGCCGAGGAGTACTTC
>.|15|.|TRBJ1-2|TRBV20-1
CSASDGGARSYGYTF
TGCAGTGCTAGTGATGGGGGGGCTAGGAGCTATGGCTACACCTTC
>.|14|.|TRBJ2-1|TRBV11-2
CASSPQAGPNEQFF
TGTGCCAGCAGCCCCCAGGCCGGTCCCAATGAGCAGTTCTTC
>.|14|.|TRBJ1-2|TRBV19
CASSLRGGNYGYTF
TGTGCCAGTAGTTTGAGGGGAGGTAACTATGGCTACACCTTC
>TRBD1|15|.|TRBJ1-1|TRBV5-4
CASSGYRGVDTEAFF
TGTGCCAGCAGCGGTTACAGGGGAGTGGACACTGAAGCTTTCTTT
>TRBD1|15|few|TRBJ1-5|TRBV9
CASSRGGTENQPQHF
TGTGCCAGCAGCAGAGGGGGGACAGAAAATCAGCCCCAGCATTTT
>TRBD2|17|few|TRBJ2-1|TRBV5-5
CASSLMTSGGATDEQFF
TGTGCCAGCAGCTTAATGACTAGCGGGGGGGCTACAGATGAGCAGTTCTTC
>TRBD1|13|.|TRBJ1-6|TRBV12-3/TRBV12-4
CASRLTGGSPLHF
TGTGCCAGCAGACTGACAGGGGGGTCACCCCTCCACTTT
>TRBD1|14|.|TRBJ1-6|TRBV6-5
CASSRQGGNSPLHF
TGTGCCAGCAGCCGACAGGGGGGTAATTCACCCCTCCACTTT
>.|18|.|TRBJ1-4|TRBV11-2
CASSLWEGGSKGAEKLFF
TGTGCCAGCAGCTTGTGGGAGGGGGGGTCGAAGGGAGCTGAAAAACTGTTTTTT
>TRBD2|12|.|TRBJ2-5|TRBV7-9
CASSLASGAQYF
TGTGCCAGCAGCTTAGCCAGCGGGGCCCAGTACTTC
>TRBD1|14|few|TRBJ2-7|TRBV7-9
CASSLDRGAYEQYF
TGTGCCAGCAGCTTGGACAGGGGAGCGTACGAGCAGTACTTC
>.|16|.|TRBJ1-3|TRBV18
CASSPDIVSSGNTIYF
TGTGCCAGCTCACCCGATATCGTTAGCTCTGGAAACACCATATATTTT
>TRBD2|14|.|TRBJ2-7|TRBV27
CASSLGGDGYEQYF
TGTGCCAGCAGTTTAGGGGGGGATGGCTACGAGCAGTACTTC